This entry lists 9 T cell receptor beta chains sequenced from one sample in a study of cytomegalovirus exposure and HLA in healthy donors. The PCR ran on 60 Vbeta and 13 Jbeta primers. The repertoire was sequenced with immunoSEQ multiplex PCR; TCRdb's copy has only in-frame clones and lacks some. Seen here are around 95,000 clones, approximately 72% observed once, and the top ten hold 4.1%. What was sequenced was PBMCs. Receptors originate from a woman aged 40 to 50 in good health and CMV-seropositive.

Ten or more counts support this clone. The junction departs from germline at one end; a sequencing error may be responsible. This chain joins TRBV4-1 and TRBJ2-1, with 8 positions matching TRBD2. This CDR3 is 16 amino acids long. The germline V gene encodes CDR1 MGHRA and CDR2 YSYEKL. The CDR3: CASTQLGLDKNNEQFF. The DNA for the CDR3 is TGCGCCAGCACCCAACTGGGACTAGACAAAAACAATGAGCAGTTCTTC.

The rearrangement links TRBV5-6 to TRBJ2-7, with 8 bases fitting TRBD1. V lost 3 bases, J lost 7 bases, and 3 bases stayed unmatched. The CDR3 covers 12 residues. Germline loops: CDR1 SGHDT, CDR2 YYEEEE. In DNA, the CDR3 is TGTGCCAGCAGCTCCGGGACAGGTGAGCAGTACTTC. Translated, it gives CASSSGTGEQYF. Together with reference TRBV5-6 and TRBJ2-7, the CDR3 gives the full variable domain: DAGVTQSPTHLIKTRGQQVTLRCSPKSGHDTVSWYQQALGQGPQFIFQYYEEEERQRGNFPDRFSGHQFPNYSSELNVNALLLGDSALYLCASSSGTGEQYFGPGTRLTVT.

This clone was counted a few times. The J gene is TRBJ2-1, the V gene TRBV7-3; D is unclear. V lost 1 base and J 4 bases, leaving 14 bases between the germline ends. Per the germline V gene, CDR1 is SGHTA and CDR2 is FQGTGA. CDR3 length: 16 amino acids. This chain's CDR3 is CASSLSPTPTYNEQFF. Here the CDR3 DNA reads TGTGCCAGCAGCTTAAGTCCCACCCCTACTTACAATGAGCAGTTCTTC. Full variable domain (outside the CDR3, taken from reference TRBV7-3 and TRBJ2-1): GAGVSQTPSNKVTEKGKYVELRCDPISGHTALYWYRQSLGQGPEFLIYFQGTGAADDSGLPNDRFFAVRPEGSVSTLKIQRTERGDSAVYLCASSLSPTPTYNEQFFGPGTRLTVL.

The chain is built from TRBV19 and TRBJ2-5; D remains unclear. V lost 2 bases, J lost 5 bases, and 15 bases lay in between. This CDR3 spans 15 amino acids. The germline CDR1 and CDR2 sequences are LNHDA and SQIVND (reference sequence). The CDR3 reads CASSISGLLPETQYF. Here the CDR3 DNA reads TGTGCCAGTAGTATATCTGGCCTCCTTCCGGAGACCCAGTACTTC.

The chain couples TRBV5-6 to TRBJ2-5; D is possibly TRBD2 (5 bases). The V gene's germline CDR1 is SGHDT and CDR2 YYEEEE. V lost 4 bases and J 4 bases, leaving 14 bases between the germline ends. CDR3 length equals 14 residues. The CDR3 sequence is CASSIPGLRETQYF. The CDR3 bases are TGTGCCAGCAGCATCCCGGGGTTAAGAGAGACCCAGTACTTC.

This clone was seen only once. The chain employs TRBV5-6 and TRBJ1-1, with 10 nucleotides matching TRBD1. Germline CDR1 and CDR2: SGHDT and YYEEEE. The junction had 2 bases not matched to a gene; V was cut back by 3 bases and J by 0 bases. This CDR3 has 15 residues. The CDR3 spells CASSWGTGVNTEAFF. The DNA of the CDR3 is TGTGCCAGCAGCTGGGGGACAGGGGTGAACACTGAAGCTTTCTTT.

The sample holds a few counts of this clone. This sample also contains other DNA sequences that code for the same CDR3. CDR3 nucleotide sequence: TGTGCCAGCAGTGAACTAGCGGGCTCCTACAATGAGCAGTTCTTC. Residues: CASSELAGSYNEQFF. V and J are TRBV6-1 and TRBJ2-1, with 8 bases that match TRBD2. The V and J ends lost 2 bases and 0 bases, in that order; junction bases with no gene match: 0. The CDR3 length is 15 residues. Germline V gene lookup returns CDR1 MNHNS and CDR2 SASEGT.

The chain is built from TRBV10-2 and TRBJ2-2; 8 bases align to TRBD2. CDR1 is WSHSY and CDR2 is SAAADI in the germline V gene. The CDR3 covers 14 residues. V dropped 6 bases and J dropped 1; count of bases not matched to a gene: 1. Here the CDR3 DNA reads TGCGCCAGCAGCGGGAGGGAGAACACCGGGGAGCTGTTTTTT. Its protein is CASSGRENTGELFF.

This chain links TRBV6-1 with TRBJ2-3; 9 bases agree with TRBD1. The germline V gene encodes CDR1 MNHNS and CDR2 SASEGT. This CDR3 comprises 17 residues. V was pared by 7 bases and J by 4 bases, with 15 bases of the junction left unmatched. Here the CDR3 reads CASTEGAGQGSPDTQYF. The DNA for the CDR3 is TGTGCCAGCACTGAGGGGGCGGGACAGGGATCCCCAGATACGCAGTATTTT.